These 32 T cell receptor beta chains were all obtained from the same sample, sequenced in a study of cytomegalovirus exposure and HLA in healthy donors. Primers included in the PCR were 60 Vbeta and 13 Jbeta primers. Method: immunoSEQ multiplex PCR; TCRdb's copy keeps in-frame clones and lacks some. Here the sample spans about 100,000 clones, roughly 80% being singletons. The sample consisted of PBMCs. The receptors were sampled from a female donor in good health and CMV-seropositive.

The table lists this clone with a few counts. The CDR3 region has the DNA TGTGCCAGCAGTGACCTGAGACTAGCGGGGACCTACGAGCAGTACTTC. This gives the protein CASSDLRLAGTYEQYF. The chain is built from TRBV6-1 and TRBJ2-7; 11 nucleotides line up with TRBD2. Germline V gene sequence: CDR1 MNHNS, CDR2 SASEGT. After removal of 3 bases from V and 2 bases from J, the junction contained 6 bases not matched to a gene. This CDR3 comprises 16 residues.

Written as DNA, the CDR3 is TGCGCCAGCAGCCGACTAGCGGGGGGGGCTGAGCAGTTCTTC. It yields the protein CASSRLAGGAEQFF. The V gene is TRBV5-1, the J gene TRBJ2-1, with 14 nucleotides matching TRBD2. Losses at the gene ends were 4 bases for V and 9 bases for J; bases not matched to a gene: 3. The CDR3 contains 14 residues. Germline CDR1 SGHRS, CDR2 YFSETQ.

The chain employs TRBV7-8 and TRBJ2-7, with 9 bases fitting TRBD1. J gave up 9 bases and V 4 bases, and 16 bases lay outside the gene matches. The CDR3 covers 16 residues. Looked up from germline, CDR1 is SGHVS and CDR2 is FQNEAQ. The CDR3 sequence: CASSSRGDRASIVQYF. Here the CDR3 DNA reads TGTGCCAGCAGCTCCAGAGGGGACAGGGCATCTATCGTGCAGTACTTC.

The gene calls are TRBV13 and TRBJ1-3; no clear D gene. This CDR3 is 16 amino acids long. The germline CDR1 and CDR2 sequences are PRHDT and FYEKMQ (reference sequence). The V gene lost 5 bases and the J gene lost 0 bases, with 14 bases spanning the gap. For the CDR3, the DNA is TGTGCCAGCAGCCCCCCGCGGCCTTTCTCTGGAAACACCATATATTTT. Translated: CASSPPRPFSGNTIYF. The whole variable domain, remainder taken from reference TRBV13 and TRBJ1-3, is AAGVIQSPRHLIKEKRETATLKCYPIPRHDTVYWYQQGPGQDPQFLISFYEKMQSDKGSIPDRFSAQQFSDYHSELNMSSLELGDSALYFCASSPPRPFSGNTIYFGEGSWLTVV.

This CDR3 reads CATSRGTSGGADTQYF. The CDR3 nucleotides are TGTGCCACCAGCAGAGGGACTAGCGGGGGGGCAGATACGCAGTATTTT. The chain recombines TRBV15 with TRBJ2-3; 15 nucleotides agree with TRBD2. Germline V CDR1 and CDR2: LNHNV, YYDKDF (reference sequence). The CDR3 runs to 16 residues. V gave up 1 base and J gave up 4 bases; unmatched junction bases: 0.

CDR3 amino acids: CASSFPRQGKAFF. CDR3 nucleotides: TGTGCCAGCAGCTTCCCCCGACAGGGAAAAGCTTTCTTT. This chain connects TRBV7-9 to TRBJ1-1, with 7 bases identical to TRBD1. CDR1 and CDR2 from the germline V gene are SEHNR and FQNEAQ (reference sequence). V was pared by 3 bases and J by 9 bases, with 7 bases of the junction left unmatched. CDR3 length equals 13 residues.

V usage is TRBV5-1 and J usage is TRBJ1-1; 8 nucleotides align to TRBD1. The CDR3 sequence is 14 residues long. V lost 5 bases and J lost 2; bases outside the gene matches: 5. From germline, CDR1 is SGHRS and CDR2 YFSETQ. For the CDR3, the DNA is TGCGCCAGCAGTCACGGACAGGGAAACACTGAAGCTTTCTTT. Its protein is CASSHGQGNTEAFF.

This CDR3 reads CASSFPTGVYQETQYF. CDR3 coding DNA: TGTGCCAGCAGCTTTCCGACAGGGGTGTACCAAGAGACCCAGTACTTC. This chain connects TRBV5-5 to TRBJ2-5; the match to TRBD1 covers 8 bases. V lost 2 bases to trimming and J lost 0 bases; unmatched junction nucleotides: 6. The length of the CDR3 is 16 residues. Per germline, CDR1 SGHKS and CDR2 YYEKEE (reference sequence).

The rearrangement uses TRBV5-1 and TRBJ1-2; 8 bases match TRBD1. The germline gives CDR1 SGHRS, CDR2 YFSETQ. The CDR3 is made up of 13 amino acids. Trimming took 4 bases from V and 4 from J; bases not matched to a gene: 3. As DNA, the CDR3 is TGCGCCAGCAGCGTCGGACAGGGCTATGGCTACACCTTC. Protein sequence: CASSVGQGYGYTF.

The chain carries TRBV5-5 and TRBJ2-2; the match to TRBD1 covers 11 bases. This CDR3 region has 16 residues. The V and J ends lost 3 bases and 6 bases, in that order; junction bases with no gene match: 7. From germline, CDR1 is SGHKS and CDR2 YYEKEE (reference sequence). The CDR3 region has the DNA TGTGCCAGCAGCTACCGGGACAGGGGGTTTTCCGGGGAGCTGTTTTTT. Amino acid sequence: CASSYRDRGFSGELFF.

V usage is TRBV21-1 and J usage is TRBJ1-4. TRBV21-1 is a recognized pseudogene. CDR3 length: 15 residues. The CDR3: CASNQTGELSEKLFF. CDR3 DNA: TGTGCCAGCAACCAGACGGGGGAGTTGAGTGAAAAACTGTTTTTT.

The chain uses TRBV27 and TRBJ2-1; the match to TRBD2 covers 8 bases. CDR1 and CDR2 (germline): MNHEY, SMNVEV (reference sequence). J gave up 7 bases and V 2 bases, and 4 bases lay outside the gene matches. This CDR3 is built from 14 residues. CDR3 residues: CASSLMVAGNEQFF. CDR3 coding DNA: TGTGCCAGCAGTTTAATGGTAGCGGGGAATGAGCAGTTCTTC.

The CDR3 reads CAWCHDRAGANVLTF. Written as DNA, the CDR3 is TGTGCCTGGTGCCATGACAGGGCTGGGGCCAACGTCCTGACTTTC. V usage is TRBV30 and J usage is TRBJ2-6; 7 nucleotides line up with TRBD1. The V segment lost 5 bases and the J segment 2 bases; nucleotides outside the gene matches: 6. The CDR3 spans 15 residues. CDR1 and CDR2 from the germline V gene are GTSNPN and SVGIG (reference sequence).

The CDR3 region has the DNA TGTGCCAGCAGCCTGGGGGGACCACACACCGGGGAGCTGTTTTTT. It yields the protein CASSLGGPHTGELFF. The chain has TRBV7-6 and TRBJ2-2; D may be TRBD2 (6 bases). Trimming removed 5 bases at V and 3 bases at J, with 13 bases between. The CDR3 loop spans 15 amino acids. Germline assignment: CDR1 SGHVS and CDR2 FNYEAQ.

The chain joins TRBV11-2 to TRBJ2-1, with D possibly matching TRBD2 (6 bases). Germline values: CDR1 SGHAT, CDR2 FQNNGV. This CDR3 comprises 16 residues. V was shortened by 5 bases and J by 0 bases, with 14 bases between the two germline ends. DNA for the CDR3: TGTGCCAGCAGCCTCAGCGGGCGGGGCTCCTACAATGAGCAGTTCTTC. This encodes CASSLSGRGSYNEQFF.

CDR3 residues: CASTRGLVTGELFF. DNA of the CDR3: TGTGCCAGCACCAGGGGGCTAGTCACCGGGGAGCTGTTTTTT. This chain connects TRBV28 to TRBJ2-2; 8 nucleotides match TRBD1. Germline V CDR1 and CDR2: MDHEN, SYDVKM. The V and J ends lost 7 bases and 4 bases, in that order; junction bases with no gene match: 5. The CDR3 is made up of 14 amino acids.

There are a few counts of this clone. This CDR3 reads CASRKGLYSNQPQHF. The CDR3 nucleotides are TGTGCCAGCAGGAAAGGACTCTATAGCAATCAGCCCCAGCATTTT. This chain connects TRBV6-5 to TRBJ1-5, with D hard to call. CDR3 length: 15 amino acids. V was shortened by 6 bases and J by 0 bases, with 12 bases between the two germline ends. Germline CDR1 and CDR2: MNHEY and SVGAGI.

This chain connects TRBV5-6 to TRBJ1-3; 7 nucleotides match TRBD1. From germline, CDR1 is SGHDT and CDR2 YYEEEE. This CDR3 comprises 19 residues. The V and J ends lost 1 base and 4 bases, in that order; junction bases with no gene match: 17. DNA of the CDR3: TGTGCCAGCAGCTTGTGCGGGGCAGGGGGTCCCCATGGAGGAAACACCATATATTTT. Its translation is CASSLCGAGGPHGGNTIYF.

This clone occurred once. The chain couples TRBV4-1 to TRBJ2-7; TRBD1 might be the D (5 bases). The CDR3 length is 14 residues. Germline-derived CDR1 and CDR2 are MGHRA and YSYEKL. Trimming removed 1 base at V and 6 bases at J, with 13 bases between. The CDR3 bases are TGCGCCAGCAGCCAAGGAACAGGCCCCTTCGAGCAGTACTTC. It yields the protein CASSQGTGPFEQYF.

The chain combines TRBV5-1 with TRBJ2-1, with 7 bases identical to TRBD2. This CDR3 spans 15 amino acids. CDR1 and CDR2 (germline): SGHRS, YFSETQ. Losses at the gene ends were 1 base for V and 5 bases for J; bases not matched to a gene: 6. CDR3 amino acids: CASSLFGGSDNEQFF. The CDR3 nucleotides read TGCGCCAGCAGCTTGTTCGGCGGGAGCGACAATGAGCAGTTCTTC. The complete variable domain, with remaining parts taken from reference TRBV5-1 and TRBJ2-1, reads KAGVTQTPRYLIKTRGQQVTLSCSPISGHRSVSWYQQTPGQGLQFLFEYFSETQRNKGNFPGRFSGRQFSNSRSEMNVSTLELGDSALYLCASSLFGGSDNEQFFGPGTRLTVL.

The chain recombines TRBV30 with TRBJ2-7, with D maybe TRBD2 (5 bases). The germline V and J ends were trimmed by 3 bases and 2 bases, with 8 bases remaining between them. The CDR3 loop spans 12 amino acids. Germline V gene lookup returns CDR1 GTSNPN and CDR2 SVGIG (reference sequence). The CDR3: CAWRLGAYEQYF. Here the CDR3 DNA reads TGTGCCTGGAGGCTCGGGGCCTACGAGCAGTACTTC. Combining the CDR3 with reference TRBV30 and TRBJ2-7 gives the whole variable domain SQTIHQWPATLVQPVGSPLSLECTVEGTSNPNLYWYRQAAGRGLQLLFYSVGIGQISSEVPQNLSASRPQDRQFILSSKKLLLSDSGFYLCAWRLGAYEQYFGPGTRLTVT.

This clone was observed a handful of times. The rearrangement links TRBV29-1 to TRBJ1-4; 7 bases agree with TRBD1. J gave up 7 bases and V 8 bases, and 16 bases lay outside the gene matches. The germline V gene has CDR1 SQVTM and CDR2 ANQGSEA. CDR3 length: 15 amino acids. DNA for the CDR3: TGCAGCATCCTTAGAACAGGGGCCCAGGGTGAAAAACTGTTTTTT. Amino acid sequence: CSILRTGAQGEKLFF.

This clone was counted between two and nine times. The chain carries TRBV28 and TRBJ2-5, with a tentative D call TRBD2 (7 bases). Trimming removed 1 base from V and 3 bases from J, with 15 bases in between. Germline CDR1 reads MDHEN; CDR2 reads SYDVKM. CDR3 size: 16 residues. CDR3 sequence reads: CASSLSATGGKETQYF. For the CDR3, the DNA is TGTGCCAGCAGTTTATCTGCGACGGGGGGCAAAGAGACCCAGTACTTC. The entire variable domain, with the rest obtained from reference TRBV28 and TRBJ2-5, is as follows: DVKVTQSSRYLVKRTGEKVFLECVQDMDHENMFWYRQDPGLGLRLIYFSYDVKMKEKGDIPEGYSVSREKKERFSLILESASTNQTSMYLCASSLSATGGKETQYFGPGTRLLVL.

J is TRBJ1-3 and V is TRBV9, with TRBD1 matching over 7 bases. Germline CDR1 is SGDLS and CDR2 is YYNGEE. The CDR3 length is 15 residues. Losses at the gene ends were 3 bases for V and 3 bases for J; bases not matched to a gene: 6. The DNA for the CDR3 is TGTGCCAGCAGCGCCCAGGACAGGCATGGAAACACCATATATTTT. Its translation: CASSAQDRHGNTIYF.

This sequence joins TRBV9 and TRBJ2-1, with D possibly being TRBD2 (6 bases). Germline V gene lookup returns CDR1 SGDLS and CDR2 YYNGEE. The CDR3 has 15 amino acids. Trimming removed 6 bases from V and 3 bases from J, with 16 bases in between. CDR3 protein: CASTPQEGVYNEQFF. The DNA for the CDR3 is TGTGCCAGCACCCCTCAGGAGGGAGTCTACAATGAGCAGTTCTTC.

This chain links TRBV2 with TRBJ1-3; D remains unclear. CDR3 length: 11 amino acids. The germline V gene has CDR1 SNHLY and CDR2 FYNNEI. The ends were cut back, 6 bases at V and 9 bases at J, with 9 bases in the middle. This CDR3 reads CASSAGATIYF. In DNA, the CDR3 is TGTGCCAGCAGCGCCGGAGCCACCATATATTTT.

This clone appeared a few times. This sequence joins TRBV11-2 and TRBJ2-1, with a possible D match to TRBD1 (6 bases). V was trimmed by 4 bases and J by 0 bases, leaving 10 bases between them. CDR3 length equals 15 residues. Germline V lookup: CDR1 SGHAT, CDR2 FQNNGV. CDR3 nucleotide sequence: TGTGCCAGCAGCTGGGACACCAGCTCCTACAATGAGCAGTTCTTC. Protein product: CASSWDTSSYNEQFF. Drawing the rest from reference TRBV11-2 and TRBJ2-1, the complete variable domain is EAGVAQSPRYKIIEKRQSVAFWCNPISGHATLYWYQQILGQGPKLLIQFQNNGVVDDSQLPKDRFSAERLKGVDSTLKIQPAKLEDSAVYLCASSWDTSSYNEQFFGPGTRLTVL.

This clone was picked up one time. V usage is TRBV5-1 and J usage is TRBJ1-1; 7 bases fit TRBD1. Germline-derived CDR1 and CDR2 are SGHRS and YFSETQ. There are 15 residues in the CDR3. V shed 4 bases, J shed 5 bases, and the junction held 11 bases outside the gene matches. Here the CDR3 DNA reads TGCGCCAGCAGCGGCGGATACAGGGGTAATACTGAAGCTTTCTTT. This sequence encodes CASSGGYRGNTEAFF.

The chain couples TRBV9 to TRBJ1-2, with 8 bases identical to TRBD1. This CDR3 has 14 residues. With 3 bases clipped from V and 4 bases from J, the junction kept 5 bases outside the gene matches. From germline, CDR1 is SGDLS and CDR2 YYNGEE. The CDR3 DNA is TGTGCCAGCAGCGAGGGACAGGCCTCCTATGGCTACACCTTC. It is translated as CASSEGQASYGYTF. The full variable domain, in which reference TRBV9 and TRBJ1-2 provide the parts outside the CDR3, is DSGVTQTPKHLITATGQRVTLRCSPRSGDLSVYWYQQSLDQGLQFLIQYYNGEERAKGNILERFSAQQFPDLHSELNLSSLELGDSALYFCASSEGQASYGYTFGSGTRLTVV.

This clone appeared a few times. The V gene is TRBV4-2, the J gene TRBJ2-3, with 9 bases lining up with TRBD2. CDR3 length: 15 residues. V shed 7 bases, J shed 5 bases, and the junction held 10 bases outside the gene matches. From germline, CDR1 is LGHNA and CDR2 YNFKEQ. The CDR3 loop is CASTPSSGEVDTQYF. In DNA form, the CDR3 reads TGTGCCAGCACCCCGTCTAGCGGGGAGGTAGATACGCAGTATTTT.

This chain connects TRBV7-9 to TRBJ1-1; D is ambiguous. From germline, CDR1 is SEHNR and CDR2 FQNEAQ (reference sequence). The V end lost 5 bases, the J end lost 10 bases, and 17 bases lay between the germline ends. This CDR3 spans 13 amino acids. CDR3 bases: TGTGCCAGCAGCCAACCCCTAGAAGTGACAGCTTTCTTT. Its protein is CASSQPLEVTAFF.

The chain has TRBV10-3 and TRBJ1-5; D is uncertain. This CDR3 is built from 14 residues. V lost 0 bases and J lost 4, with 7 bases in between. Germline V lookup: CDR1 ENHRY, CDR2 SYGVKD. The CDR3 bases are TGTGCCATCAGTGAGTCGATGACTAATCAGCCCCAGCATTTT. This gives the protein CAISESMTNQPQHF.